Reported below is one T cell receptor (beta chain). The CDR3 loop spans 15 amino acids. Germline V gene sequence: CDR1 SGHNT, CDR2 YYREEE (reference sequence). J gave up 4 bases and V 3 bases, and 8 bases lay outside the gene matches. This sample is part of a study of blood T cell repertoires in COVID-19. As for the study in general: T cells, B-cell-depleted T cells, or PBMCs provided the cDNA or gDNA that served as material.

The method was immunoSEQ multiplex PCR; TCRdb's version includes in-frame clones alone and lacks a portion of them. The profile covers around 250,000 clones, with roughly four fifths appearing a single time and around 3.9% taken by the ten largest. Enrolled through a virtual design, the participants were between roughly 18 and 90 years of age and came from some 26 US areas. Clinical histories supplied by participants themselves formed the basis of cohort assignment. Sequences were obtained from PBMCs or T cells enriched from blood (not recorded which). The J gene is TRBJ2-5, the V gene TRBV5-4; TRBD2 matches 8 bases. This receptor was identified in a man younger than 45 with acute COVID-19. This CDR3 reads CASSSGTRDGETQYF. CDR3 DNA sequence: TGTGCCAGCAGCTCCGGGACTAGAGATGGAGAGACCCAGTACTTC. The variable domain in full, completed from reference TRBV5-4 and TRBJ2-5, reads ETGVTQSPTHLIKTRGQQVTLRCSSQSGHNTVSWYQQALGQGPQFIFQYYREEENGRGNFPPRFSGLQFPNYSSELNVNALELDDSALYLCASSSGTRDGETQYFGPGTRLLVL.